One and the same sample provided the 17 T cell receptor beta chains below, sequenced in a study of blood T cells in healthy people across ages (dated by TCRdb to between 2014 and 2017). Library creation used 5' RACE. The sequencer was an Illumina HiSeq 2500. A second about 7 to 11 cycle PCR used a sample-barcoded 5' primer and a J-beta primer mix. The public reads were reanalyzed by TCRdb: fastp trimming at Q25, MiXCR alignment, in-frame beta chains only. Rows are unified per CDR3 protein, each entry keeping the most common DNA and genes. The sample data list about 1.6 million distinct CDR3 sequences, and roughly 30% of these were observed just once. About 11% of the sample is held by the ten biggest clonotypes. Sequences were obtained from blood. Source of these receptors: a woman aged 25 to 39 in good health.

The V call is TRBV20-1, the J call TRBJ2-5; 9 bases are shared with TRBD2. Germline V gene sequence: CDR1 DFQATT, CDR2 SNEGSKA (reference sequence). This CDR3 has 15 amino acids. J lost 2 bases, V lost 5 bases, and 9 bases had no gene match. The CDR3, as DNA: TGCAGTGCTCCCGGACTAGCGACTTTACAAGAGACCCAGTACTTC. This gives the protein CSAPGLATLQETQYF.

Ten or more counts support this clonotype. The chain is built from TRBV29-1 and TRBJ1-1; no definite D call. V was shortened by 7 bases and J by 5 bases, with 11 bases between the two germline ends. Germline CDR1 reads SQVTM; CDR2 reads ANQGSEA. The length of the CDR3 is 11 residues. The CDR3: CSAHRGTEAFF. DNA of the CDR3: TGCAGCGCCCACCGGGGTACTGAAGCTTTCTTT.

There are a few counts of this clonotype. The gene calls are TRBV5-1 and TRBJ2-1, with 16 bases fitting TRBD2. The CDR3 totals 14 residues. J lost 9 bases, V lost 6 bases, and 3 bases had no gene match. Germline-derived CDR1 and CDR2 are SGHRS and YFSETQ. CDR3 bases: TGCGCCAGCACCGGGACTAGCGGGAGGGGTGAGCAGTTCTTC. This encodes CASTGTSGRGEQFF. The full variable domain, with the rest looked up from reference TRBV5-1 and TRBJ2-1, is KAGVTQTPRYLIKTRGQQVTLSCSPISGHRSVSWYQQTPGQGLQFLFEYFSETQRNKGNFPGRFSGRQFSNSRSEMNVSTLELGDSALYLCASTGTSGRGEQFFGPGTRLTVL.

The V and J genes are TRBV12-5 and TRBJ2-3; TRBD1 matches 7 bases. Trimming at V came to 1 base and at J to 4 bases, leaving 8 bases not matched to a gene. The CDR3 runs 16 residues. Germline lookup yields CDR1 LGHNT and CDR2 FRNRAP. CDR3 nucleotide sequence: TGTGCTAGTGGTTTGGGTATAACCGGGACAGCAGATACGCAGTATTTT. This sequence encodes CASGLGITGTADTQYF.

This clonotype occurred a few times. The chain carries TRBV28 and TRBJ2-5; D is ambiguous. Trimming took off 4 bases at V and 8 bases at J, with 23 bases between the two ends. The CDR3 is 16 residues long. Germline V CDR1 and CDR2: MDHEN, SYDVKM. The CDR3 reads CASSSPGQLVSSTQYF. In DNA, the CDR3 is TGTGCCAGCAGTTCGCCCGGTCAACTGGTCTCGAGTACCCAGTACTTC. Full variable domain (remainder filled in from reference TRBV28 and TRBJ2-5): DVKVTQSSRYLVKRTGEKVFLECVQDMDHENMFWYRQDPGLGLRLIYFSYDVKMKEKGDIPEGYSVSREKKERFSLILESASTNQTSMYLCASSSPGQLVSSTQYFGPGTRLLVL.

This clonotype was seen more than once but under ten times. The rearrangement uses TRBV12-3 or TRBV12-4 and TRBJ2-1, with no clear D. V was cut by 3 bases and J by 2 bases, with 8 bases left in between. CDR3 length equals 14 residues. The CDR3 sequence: CASSFSLTYNEQFF. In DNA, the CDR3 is TGTGCCAGCAGTTTTTCCTTAACCTACAATGAGCAGTTCTTC.

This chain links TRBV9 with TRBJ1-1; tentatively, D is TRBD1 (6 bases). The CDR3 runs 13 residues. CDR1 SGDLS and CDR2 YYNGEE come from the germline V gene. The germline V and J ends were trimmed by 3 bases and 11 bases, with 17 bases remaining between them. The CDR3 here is CASSGTGSPKAFF. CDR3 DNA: TGTGCCAGCAGCGGTACAGGGTCCCCGAAGGCTTTCTTT.

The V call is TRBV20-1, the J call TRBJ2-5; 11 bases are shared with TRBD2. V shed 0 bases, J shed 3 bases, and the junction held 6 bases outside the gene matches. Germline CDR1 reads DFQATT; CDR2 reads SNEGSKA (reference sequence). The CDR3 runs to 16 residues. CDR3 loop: CSARDPTSGVKETQYF. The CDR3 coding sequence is TGCAGTGCTAGAGACCCGACTAGCGGGGTTAAAGAGACCCAGTACTTC.

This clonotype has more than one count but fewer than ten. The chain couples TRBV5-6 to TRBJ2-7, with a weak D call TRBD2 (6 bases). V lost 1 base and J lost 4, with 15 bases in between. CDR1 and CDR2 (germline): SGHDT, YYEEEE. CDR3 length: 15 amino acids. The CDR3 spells CASSLLGAGRYEQYF. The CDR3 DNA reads TGTGCCAGCAGCTTGCTAGGGGCCGGGAGATACGAGCAGTACTTC.

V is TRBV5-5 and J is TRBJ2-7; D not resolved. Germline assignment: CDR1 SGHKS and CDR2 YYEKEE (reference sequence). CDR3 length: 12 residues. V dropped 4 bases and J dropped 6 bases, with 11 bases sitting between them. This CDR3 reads CASSLSVAEQYF. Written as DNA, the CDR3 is TGTGCCAGCAGCCTGAGTGTTGCCGAGCAGTACTTC.

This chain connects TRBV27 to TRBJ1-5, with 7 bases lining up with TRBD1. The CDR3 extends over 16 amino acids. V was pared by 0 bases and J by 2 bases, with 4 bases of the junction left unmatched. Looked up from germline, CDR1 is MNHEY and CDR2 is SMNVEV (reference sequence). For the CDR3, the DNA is TGTGCCAGCAGTTTATCGTCCAGGGGGGGCAATCAGCCCCAGCATTTT. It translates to CASSLSSRGGNQPQHF.

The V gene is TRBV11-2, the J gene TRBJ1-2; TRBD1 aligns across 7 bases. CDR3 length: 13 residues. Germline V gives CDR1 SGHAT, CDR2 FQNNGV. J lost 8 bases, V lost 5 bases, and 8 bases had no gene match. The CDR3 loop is CASSRSQGEGYTF. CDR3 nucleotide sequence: TGTGCCAGCAGCCGGAGCCAGGGGGAAGGCTACACCTTC.

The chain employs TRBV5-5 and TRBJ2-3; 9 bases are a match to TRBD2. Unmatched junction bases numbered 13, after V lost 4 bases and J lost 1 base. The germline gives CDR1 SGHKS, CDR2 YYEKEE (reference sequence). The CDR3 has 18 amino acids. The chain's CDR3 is CASSRISGLAPGTDTQYF. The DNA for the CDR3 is TGTGCCAGCAGCAGGATCAGCGGACTAGCGCCAGGCACAGATACGCAGTATTTT.

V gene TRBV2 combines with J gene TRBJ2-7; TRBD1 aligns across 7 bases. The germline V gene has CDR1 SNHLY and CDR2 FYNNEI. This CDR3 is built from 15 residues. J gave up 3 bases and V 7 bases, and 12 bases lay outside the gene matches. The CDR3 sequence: CASTKEGAGGYEQYF. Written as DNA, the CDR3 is TGTGCCAGCACCAAAGAGGGGGCGGGTGGCTACGAGCAGTACTTC.

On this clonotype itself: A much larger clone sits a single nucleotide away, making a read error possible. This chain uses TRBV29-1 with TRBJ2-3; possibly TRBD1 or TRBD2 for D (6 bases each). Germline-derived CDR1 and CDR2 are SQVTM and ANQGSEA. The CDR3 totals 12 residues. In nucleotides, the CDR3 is TGCGGCGTTGACCGGGGGCGAGATACGCAGTATTTT. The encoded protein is CGVDRGRDTQYF.

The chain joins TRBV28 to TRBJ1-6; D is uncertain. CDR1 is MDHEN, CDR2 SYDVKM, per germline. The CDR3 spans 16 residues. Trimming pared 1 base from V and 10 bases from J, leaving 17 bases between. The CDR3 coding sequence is TGTGCCAGCAGTTTATTAAGTCGGAGCCAAGGGTCACCCCTCCACTTT. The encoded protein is CASSLLSRSQGSPLHF.

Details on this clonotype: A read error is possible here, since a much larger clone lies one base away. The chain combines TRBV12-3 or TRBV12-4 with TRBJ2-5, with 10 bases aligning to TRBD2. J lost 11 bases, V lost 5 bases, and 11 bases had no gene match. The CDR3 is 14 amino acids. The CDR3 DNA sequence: TGTGCCAGCAGTCCCGGGCTAGCGGGAGACCAGCAGTACTTC. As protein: CASSPGLAGDQQYF.